One and the same sample provided the 9 T cell receptor beta chains below, sequenced in a study of T cells in Graves' hyperthyroidism and ophthalmopathy. Amplification yielded TCR beta CDR3 regions, with RNA transcripts as the source. TCR CDR3 underwent first-round RT-PCR with the HTBI primer set. One entry per CDR3 protein results from TCRdb running MiXCR on the multiplex PCR reads. The top ten hold about 30% of the sample, which has fewer than 250,000 distinct CDR3 sequences, 16% seen once. The sequencing input was blood. Source of these receptors: a woman between 18 and 29 years old with Graves' ophthalmopathy.

In its sample, this clonotype was seen many times. The chain has TRBV28 and TRBJ2-1; 9 bases align to TRBD1. With 5 bases clipped from V and 4 bases from J, the junction kept 9 bases outside the gene matches. The CDR3 totals 16 residues. Germline-derived CDR1 and CDR2 are MDHEN and SYDVKM. The CDR3 region has the DNA TGTGCCAGCAGTACAAAAAGGGGACAGGGTTACAATGAGCAGTTCTTC. It is translated as CASSTKRGQGYNEQFF.

The chain recombines TRBV7-3 with TRBJ2-3; 7 nucleotides line up with TRBD1. This CDR3 comprises 17 residues. V was clipped by 5 bases and J by 4 bases; unmatched bases: 15. The germline gives CDR1 SGHTA, CDR2 FQGTGA. CDR3 sequence: CASSLRPTGFGADTQYF. The CDR3 coding sequence is TGTGCCAGCAGCCTACGCCCGACAGGGTTTGGGGCAGATACGCAGTATTTT.

In this sample, this clonotype turned up many times. The chain links TRBV20-1 to TRBJ1-1; D possibly corresponds to TRBD1 (5 bases). Germline assignment: CDR1 DFQATT and CDR2 SNEGSKA (reference sequence). V lost 5 bases to trimming and J lost 1 base, with 14 bases between them. This CDR3 is built from 14 residues. Written as DNA, the CDR3 is TGCAGTGCTCGGGTTGGGACGGGGAACACTGAAGCTTTCTTT. Protein: CSARVGTGNTEAFF.

The genes are TRBV3-1 and TRBJ1-2, with D possibly being TRBD1 (5 bases). Germline V gene sequence: CDR1 LGHDT, CDR2 YNNKEL (reference sequence). With 1 base removed from V and 4 bases from J, the gap between germline ends came to 16 bases. The CDR3 contains 16 residues. CDR3 in DNA: TGTGCCAGCAGCCAAGCGGCCGGGGGTTGGGTCTATGGCTACACCTTC. Translating it yields CASSQAAGGWVYGYTF. Based on the CDR3 plus reference TRBV3-1 and TRBJ1-2, the full variable domain is DTAVSQTPKYLVTQMGNDKSIKCEQNLGHDTMYWYKQDSKKFLKIMFSYNNKELIINETVPNRFSPKSPDKAHLNLHINSLELGDSAVYFCASSQAAGGWVYGYTFGSGTRLTVV.

This clonotype has at least ten counts. The genes are TRBV7-2 and TRBJ2-3; D may match TRBD1 or TRBD2 (5 bases each). Trimming pared 1 base from V and 1 base from J, leaving 9 bases between. CDR1 SGHTA and CDR2 FQGNSA come from the germline V gene. The CDR3 totals 15 residues. The CDR3 protein is CASSLGGPGTDTQYF. Here the CDR3 DNA reads TGTGCCAGCAGCTTAGGGGGACCCGGCACAGATACGCAGTATTTT. The entire variable domain, with the rest obtained from reference TRBV7-2 and TRBJ2-3, is as follows: GAGVSQSPSNKVTEKGKDVELRCDPISGHTALYWYRQSLGQGLEFLIYFQGNSAPDKSGLPSDRFSAERTGGSVSTLTIQRTQQEDSAVYLCASSLGGPGTDTQYFGPGTRLTVL.

This chain joins TRBV20-1 and TRBJ1-6; the D gene is possibly TRBD1 (5 bases). CDR1 is DFQATT and CDR2 is SNEGSKA in the germline V gene (reference sequence). There are 17 residues in the CDR3. With 2 bases removed from V and 2 bases from J, the gap between germline ends came to 16 bases. DNA of the CDR3: TGCAGTGCTAGACTAGCGGGGGGGAGAACCTATAATTCACCCCTCCACTTT. This translates into CSARLAGGRTYNSPLHF.

The sample holds a few counts of this clonotype. This rearrangement joins TRBV7-8 to TRBJ2-3, with D tentatively TRBD1 (7 bases). The V gene lost 1 base and the J gene lost 4 bases, with 18 bases spanning the gap. Germline loops: CDR1 SGHVS, CDR2 FQNEAQ. This CDR3 region has 17 residues. The CDR3 spells CASSLVGGGGGSDTQYF. The CDR3 DNA follows: TGTGCCAGCAGCTTAGTCGGAGGGGGCGGAGGCTCAGATACGCAGTATTTT.

This clonotype was detected ten times or more. The rearrangement uses TRBV20-1 and TRBJ1-6; 12 bases agree with TRBD1. J gave up 9 bases and V 2 bases, and 11 bases lay outside the gene matches. There are 17 residues in the CDR3. Germline V gene sequence: CDR1 DFQATT, CDR2 SNEGSKA (reference sequence). The CDR3 sequence: CSARIVPGQGASSPLHF. The CDR3 bases are TGCAGTGCTAGAATAGTCCCGGGACAGGGGGCAAGTTCACCCCTCCACTTT.

This rearrangement joins TRBV20-1 to TRBJ2-3; 8 bases are a match to TRBD1. V dropped 2 bases and J dropped 4; count of bases not matched to a gene: 20. Per germline, CDR1 DFQATT and CDR2 SNEGSKA (reference sequence). This CDR3 spans 19 amino acids. The CDR3: CSARLGAGGGWYLADTQYF. Here the CDR3 DNA reads TGCAGTGCTAGACTGGGGGCAGGGGGCGGGTGGTATTTGGCAGATACGCAGTATTTT.